Shown below are 8 T cell receptor beta chains from a single sample sequenced in a study. From the 5' RACE reads, TCRdb called clonotypes with MiXCR, one entry per CDR3 protein. The sample holds around 5,600 distinct CDR3 sequences, about three quarters seen once. Sequences were obtained from memory CD4+ T cells sorted from a lymph node. Subset defined: memory CD4+ T cells, CD4+CD45RO+CD25-. These receptors all stem from a female donor with breast cancer.

The chain links TRBV11-3 to TRBJ1-1; no reliable D call. Germline loops: CDR1 SGHNT, CDR2 YENEEA. This CDR3 has 12 residues. Trimming removed 1 base at V and 6 bases at J, with 6 bases between. The CDR3 region is CASSLVISEAFF. The CDR3 DNA reads as TGTGCCAGCAGCTTAGTTATCTCTGAAGCTTTCTTT.

The chain uses TRBV5-1 and TRBJ2-3; the D gene is possibly TRBD1 (6 bases). V shed 1 base and J shed 5 bases, with 8 bases lying between them. This CDR3 contains 13 residues. Germline loops: CDR1 SGHRS, CDR2 YFSETQ. CDR3 sequence: CASSLWGRDTQYF. CDR3 DNA sequence: TGCGCCAGCAGCTTGTGGGGGCGAGATACGCAGTATTTT.

This clonotype has only one observation. The chain couples TRBV20-1 to TRBJ1-5; weak D call: TRBD1 (5 bases). The length of the CDR3 is 17 residues. V was pared by 0 bases and J by 0 bases, with 15 bases between. The germline CDR1 and CDR2 sequences are DFQATT and SNEGSKA (reference sequence). CDR3 sequence (DNA): TGCAGTGCTAGAGATGTCCAGGGATACAATAGCAATCAGCCCCAGCATTTT. The encoded protein is CSARDVQGYNSNQPQHF.

The chain uses TRBV20-1 and TRBJ2-3; D is unresolved. CDR1 is DFQATT, CDR2 SNEGSKA, per germline (reference sequence). CDR3 size: 14 residues. V lost 3 bases and J lost 2, with 12 bases in between. This CDR3 reads CSASSRQNTDTQYF. CDR3 DNA sequence: TGCAGTGCTAGCAGTCGGCAGAACACAGATACGCAGTATTTT.

The V and J genes are TRBV5-1 and TRBJ1-1; D ambiguous. Germline values: CDR1 SGHRS, CDR2 YFSETQ. This CDR3 spans 13 amino acids. Deletions cut 3 bases from V and 1 base from J, with 7 bases between. The CDR3 region is CASSSDANTEAFF. The CDR3, as DNA: TGCGCCAGCAGCTCCGACGCGAACACTGAAGCTTTCTTT.

The rearrangement links TRBV7-3 to TRBJ2-3; TRBD1 agrees at 7 bases. The germline V gene has CDR1 SGHTA and CDR2 FQGTGA. This CDR3 spans 15 amino acids. With 5 bases clipped from V and 4 bases from J, the junction kept 9 bases outside the gene matches. The CDR3 DNA reads TGTGCCAGCAGCCCTAGGGGGCGCGCCTCAGATACGCAGTATTTT. Translated, it gives CASSPRGRASDTQYF. Using reference TRBV7-3 and TRBJ2-3 for the parts outside the CDR3, the full variable domain is GAGVSQTPSNKVTEKGKYVELRCDPISGHTALYWYRQSLGQGPEFLIYFQGTGAADDSGLPNDRFFAVRPEGSVSTLKIQRTERGDSAVYLCASSPRGRASDTQYFGPGTRLTVL.

This clonotype was found once. The rearrangement uses TRBV20-1 and TRBJ1-3; maybe TRBD1 (6 bases). Germline-derived CDR1 and CDR2 are DFQATT and SNEGSKA (reference sequence). This CDR3 has 14 amino acids. V was shortened by 6 bases and J by 0 bases, with 12 bases between the two germline ends. CDR3 amino acids: CSAPDRFSGNTIYF. DNA of the CDR3: TGCAGTGCGCCGGACAGATTCTCTGGAAACACCATATATTTT.

This clonotype was seen a handful of times. The V gene is TRBV5-4, the J gene TRBJ2-3; 9 bases map to TRBD2. Losses at the gene ends were 0 bases for V and 2 bases for J; bases not matched to a gene: 4. This CDR3 is built from 16 residues. Germline CDR1 reads SGHNT; CDR2 reads YYREEE (reference sequence). This CDR3 reads CASSLDLAGTTDTQYF. DNA for the CDR3: TGTGCCAGCAGCTTGGATCTAGCGGGGACCACAGATACGCAGTATTTT.